The 25 T cell receptor beta chains below come from one sample, sequenced in a study of T cells in Graves' hyperthyroidism and ophthalmopathy. RNA transcripts gave rise to amplified TCR beta CDR3 regions. The HTBI set primed first-round TCR CDR3 RT-PCR. One entry per CDR3 protein, called by TCRdb with MiXCR from the multiplex PCR reads. The sample records more than 600,000 distinct CDR3 sequences, 16% being singletons. The sample consisted of blood. The receptors come from a man aged 18-30 years with Graves' hyperthyroidism.

V is TRBV4-3 and J is TRBJ2-2, with 9 bases aligning to TRBD2. V was clipped by 0 bases and J by 7 bases; unmatched bases: 9. From germline, CDR1 is LGHNA and CDR2 YSLEER. This CDR3 contains 17 residues. The CDR3 DNA reads TGCGCCAGCAGCCAAGATGGTCTAGCGGGAACCGTCGGGGAGCTGTTTTTT. Residues: CASSQDGLAGTVGELFF.

In this sample, this clonotype turned up a few times. The V gene is TRBV5-1, the J gene TRBJ2-3, with 10 bases matching TRBD1. The V and J ends lost 5 bases and 1 base, in that order; junction bases with no gene match: 10. Germline CDR1 reads SGHRS; CDR2 reads YFSETQ. The CDR3 contains 17 residues. The CDR3 region has the DNA TGCGCCAGCAGTTCTTTTCCCGGGACAGGGGGCACAGATACGCAGTATTTT. Residues: CASSSFPGTGGTDTQYF.

The chain carries TRBV6-1 and TRBJ1-1; a possible D gene is TRBD1 (5 bases). Trimming shortened V by 6 bases and J by 4 bases, and 15 bases separated the two germline ends. CDR1 and CDR2 (germline): MNHNS, SASEGT. The CDR3 length is 14 residues. The CDR3 loop reads CASRRGTEGTEAFF. CDR3 sequence (DNA): TGTGCCAGCAGGAGGGGTACCGAGGGCACTGAAGCTTTCTTT.

The table lists this clonotype with many counts. The V gene is TRBV11-2, the J gene TRBJ2-3; a possible D gene is TRBD2 (5 bases). The CDR3 is 16 amino acids. V dropped 7 bases and J dropped 2 bases, with 19 bases sitting between them. In germline, CDR1 is SGHAT, CDR2 FQNNGV. The CDR3 spells CASTILLWGDTDTQYF. CDR3 DNA sequence: TGTGCCAGCACCATACTTTTATGGGGAGACACAGATACGCAGTATTTT.

The chain joins TRBV7-3 to TRBJ2-5; tentative D call: TRBD2 (6 bases). Germline V gives CDR1 SGHTA, CDR2 FQGTGA. This CDR3 comprises 13 residues. V lost 5 bases to trimming and J lost 3 bases, with 10 bases between them. The CDR3 here is CASSLIAEETQYF. Here the CDR3 DNA reads TGTGCCAGCAGCCTTATAGCGGAAGAGACCCAGTACTTC. The full variable domain, rest sourced from reference TRBV7-3 and TRBJ2-5, is GAGVSQTPSNKVTEKGKYVELRCDPISGHTALYWYRQSLGQGPEFLIYFQGTGAADDSGLPNDRFFAVRPEGSVSTLKIQRTERGDSAVYLCASSLIAEETQYFGPGTRLLVL.

Many counts were recorded for this clonotype. One end of the junction is discordant with germline, which a read error may explain. The chain combines TRBV12-3 or TRBV12-4 with TRBJ2-1; D is possibly TRBD2 (6 bases). The CDR3 covers 11 residues. In nucleotides, the CDR3 is TGTGCCAGCAGCTTAGGACTAGAGCAGTTCTTC. Translating gives CASSLGLEQFF.

This clonotype was counted between two and nine times. The gene calls are TRBV4-1 and TRBJ2-5; 8 nucleotides agree with TRBD1. CDR3 length equals 14 residues. Germline CDR1 is MGHRA and CDR2 is YSYEKL. After removal of 4 bases from V and 3 bases from J, the junction contained 4 bases not matched to a gene. The CDR3 sequence is CASSPKDREETQYF. The CDR3 DNA is TGCGCCAGCAGCCCTAAGGACAGGGAAGAGACCCAGTACTTC.

This chain links TRBV11-3 with TRBJ2-1; D is possibly TRBD2 (5 bases). The CDR3 is made up of 14 amino acids. Germline lookup yields CDR1 SGHNT and CDR2 YENEEA. V shed 1 base and J shed 9 bases, with 13 bases lying between them. The CDR3 bases are TGTGCCAGCAGCTTAGGATATGGGAGCGGTGAGCAGTTCTTC. This codes for CASSLGYGSGEQFF.

J is TRBJ2-5 and V is TRBV27; 8 positions agree with TRBD2. Trimming took 4 bases from V and 2 from J; bases not matched to a gene: 6. CDR1 and CDR2 from the germline V gene are MNHEY and SMNVEV (reference sequence). The CDR3 has 15 residues. CDR3 loop: CASSYSSGPQETQYF. CDR3 DNA: TGTGCCAGCAGTTACTCTAGCGGGCCGCAAGAGACCCAGTACTTC.

The chain joins TRBV19 to TRBJ2-7, with D perhaps TRBD2 (6 bases). CDR1 LNHDA and CDR2 SQIVND come from the germline V gene (reference sequence). V gave up 3 bases and J gave up 2 bases, with 17 bases separating them. CDR3 size: 16 residues. The CDR3 loop reads CASSILGAGNTYEQYF. Written as DNA, the CDR3 is TGTGCCAGTAGTATCCTCGGAGCGGGCAACACCTACGAGCAGTACTTC.

The rearrangement uses TRBV10-2 and TRBJ2-7; D could derive from TRBD1 or TRBD2 (5 bases each). V was pared by 4 bases and J by 7 bases, with 20 bases between. Germline V CDR1 and CDR2: WSHSY, SAAADI. The length of the CDR3 is 15 residues. As DNA, the CDR3 is TGCGCCAGCAGTGGAAGGGACCGCACGTCTAAGGAGCAGTACTTC. It translates to CASSGRDRTSKEQYF.

This clonotype was counted at least ten times. CDR3 residues: CASSPGGGLNNEQFF. The CDR3 bases are TGTGCCAGCAGCCCTGGAGGGGGCCTCAACAATGAGCAGTTCTTC. The rearrangement uses TRBV5-4 and TRBJ2-1; tentative D call: TRBD1 (7 bases). V lost 4 bases to trimming and J lost 5 bases, with 16 bases between them. CDR1 and CDR2 from the germline V gene are SGHNT and YYREEE (reference sequence). There are 15 residues in the CDR3.

This clonotype was detected ten times or more. This chain links TRBV10-2 with TRBJ2-6; TRBD2 might be the D (6 bases). This CDR3 is built from 15 residues. Germline V gene lookup returns CDR1 WSHSY and CDR2 SAAADI. The ends were cut back, 8 bases at V and 3 bases at J, with 14 bases in the middle. In DNA, the CDR3 is TGCGCCAGCGGGGTCGCGGGGCTTGGGGCCAACGTCCTGACTTTC. This sequence encodes CASGVAGLGANVLTF.

The rearrangement links TRBV25-1 to TRBJ2-1; 8 positions agree with TRBD2. Germline loops: CDR1 MGHDK, CDR2 SYGVNS. Trimming cost V 1 base and J 7 bases; bases outside gene matches: 15. This CDR3 comprises 18 residues. The CDR3 is CASSEWSPSGRVRNEQFF. The CDR3 bases are TGTGCCAGCAGTGAATGGAGTCCTAGCGGGCGGGTTAGGAATGAGCAGTTCTTC. Drawing the rest from reference TRBV25-1 and TRBJ2-1, the complete variable domain is EADIYQTPRYLVIGTGKKITLECSQTMGHDKMYWYQQDPGMELHLIHYSYGVNSTEKGDLSSESTVSRIRTEHFPLTLESARPSHTSQYLCASSEWSPSGRVRNEQFFGPGTRLTVL.

The gene calls are TRBV7-8 and TRBJ2-3; 8 bases align to TRBD2. The trim removed 3 bases at V and 4 bases at J, leaving 12 bases unmatched. CDR1 is SGHVS, CDR2 FQNEAQ, per germline. This CDR3 is built from 17 residues. CDR3 region: CASSFGTGGPRADTQYF. The DNA of the CDR3 is TGTGCCAGCAGCTTTGGCACGGGAGGGCCGCGTGCAGATACGCAGTATTTT. Variable domain in full (rest from reference TRBV7-8 and TRBJ2-3): GAGVSQSPRYKVAKRGQDVALRCDPISGHVSLFWYQQALGQGPEFLTYFQNEAQLDKSGLPSDRFFAERPEGSVSTLKIQRTQQEDSAVYLCASSFGTGGPRADTQYFGPGTRLTVL.

This clonotype appeared many times. This chain connects TRBV7-2 to TRBJ2-1, with D hard to call. V shed 1 base and J shed 9 bases, with 10 bases lying between them. CDR3 size: 13 residues. Germline CDR1 SGHTA, CDR2 FQGNSA. The DNA of the CDR3 is TGTGCCAGCAGCTTAGATGGGTGGGGTGAGCAGTTCTTC. Protein: CASSLDGWGEQFF.

This clonotype came up a few times. V usage is TRBV4-2 and J usage is TRBJ2-7, with TRBD2 matching 9 bases. Trimming cost V 0 bases and J 5 bases; bases outside gene matches: 14. Germline lookup yields CDR1 LGHNA and CDR2 YNFKEQ. The CDR3 is made up of 18 amino acids. The CDR3 loop reads CASSQDTPPGGRANEQYF. Here the CDR3 DNA reads TGTGCCAGCAGCCAAGATACTCCCCCGGGCGGGAGGGCCAACGAGCAGTACTTC.

This clonotype was counted a few times. J is TRBJ1-1 and V is TRBV20-1; no clear D. Germline lookup yields CDR1 DFQATT and CDR2 SNEGSKA (reference sequence). With 3 bases removed from V and 5 bases from J, the gap between germline ends came to 13 bases. The CDR3 is 13 amino acids. The DNA of the CDR3 is TGCAGTGCTAGCCCGGGGAAGAGGACTGAAGCTTTCTTT. This encodes CSASPGKRTEAFF.

This clonotype came up many times. The chain is built from TRBV7-8 and TRBJ2-3; D is uncertain. Germline CDR1 is SGHVS and CDR2 is FQNEAQ. The CDR3 loop spans 15 amino acids. Trimming left V 3 bases short and J 2 bases short, with 12 bases between. The CDR3 coding sequence is TGTGCCAGCAGCTTGCAGGCGGCAAACACAGATACGCAGTATTTT. Encoded protein: CASSLQAANTDTQYF.

This rearrangement joins TRBV19 to TRBJ1-2; D is unresolved. Trimming cost V 3 bases and J 2 bases, with 10 bases left between them. This CDR3 region has 14 residues. The germline CDR1 and CDR2 sequences are LNHDA and SQIVND (reference sequence). The CDR3 coding sequence is TGTGCCAGTAGTATCCGGACGCGAAACTATGGCTACACCTTC. Translated, it gives CASSIRTRNYGYTF.

This clonotype was detected many times. The J gene is TRBJ2-1, the V gene TRBV20-1; D is possibly TRBD1 or TRBD2 (5 bases each). The CDR3 sequence is 12 residues long. The germline V gene encodes CDR1 DFQATT and CDR2 SNEGSKA (reference sequence). Trimming left V 8 bases short and J 4 bases short, with 12 bases between. The CDR3 DNA reads TGCAGTACCAGAGGGGAATACAATGAGCAGTTCTTC. It specifies CSTRGEYNEQFF.

This chain uses TRBV20-1 with TRBJ2-1; maybe TRBD2 (6 bases). Trimming shortened V by 5 bases and J by 10 bases, and 24 bases separated the two germline ends. There are 15 residues in the CDR3. Germline V gene sequence: CDR1 DFQATT, CDR2 SNEGSKA (reference sequence). The chain's CDR3 is CSARGAAISVGEQFF. In DNA form, the CDR3 reads TGCAGTGCTCGCGGGGCAGCTATCAGCGTCGGGGAGCAGTTCTTC.

The CDR3 sequence: CASSVEDGEQYF. The CDR3 DNA is TGTGCCAGCAGCGTAGAAGACGGAGAGCAGTACTTC. This chain connects TRBV9 to TRBJ2-7; D is undetermined. The V gene's germline CDR1 is SGDLS and CDR2 YYNGEE. Trimming removed 0 bases at V and 7 bases at J, with 8 bases between. The CDR3 consists of 12 residues.

This clonotype was recorded a few times. The rearrangement uses TRBV20-1 and TRBJ2-3; D remains ambiguous. Trimming removed 5 bases at V and 0 bases at J, with 12 bases between. The V gene's germline CDR1 is DFQATT and CDR2 SNEGSKA (reference sequence). The CDR3 has 14 amino acids. CDR3 nucleotide sequence: TGCAGTGCTGACCATGAGACTAGCACAGATACGCAGTATTTT. As protein: CSADHETSTDTQYF.

The chain combines TRBV27 with TRBJ2-3; TRBD2 matches at 8 bases. Trimming took 6 bases from V and 4 from J; bases not matched to a gene: 9. The CDR3 is made up of 15 amino acids. The germline V gene has CDR1 MNHEY and CDR2 SMNVEV (reference sequence). CDR3 residues: CASRRAGDGADTQYF. The DNA of the CDR3 is TGTGCCAGCAGAAGAGCGGGAGACGGGGCAGATACGCAGTATTTT.